What follows are 17 T cell receptor beta chains derived from one specimen sequenced in a study of post-analysis software for immune sequencing data. Included in the TCR beta cDNA libraries were unique molecular identifiers. One entry per CDR3 protein results from TCRdb running MiXCR on the PCR reads. The sample yields around 500,000 distinct CDR3 sequences, approximately 31% seen once. Study conclusions and caveats: Among 5 or 6 TRBV segments more frequent in patients than controls were TRBV5-6, TRBV5-1 and TRBV20-1.

The antigens of these receptors remain unknown. The sample taken for sequencing was blood. These receptors came from a girl under 18 with multiple sclerosis.

V gene TRBV7-9 combines with J gene TRBJ2-1; 7 nucleotides agree with TRBD2. Germline lookup yields CDR1 SEHNR and CDR2 FQNEAQ (reference sequence). The CDR3 totals 16 residues. V shed 5 bases, J shed 4 bases, and the junction held 11 bases outside the gene matches. The CDR3 nucleotides are TGTGCCAGCAGCGCCTCCCGTGGCGGGGGTTACAATGAGCAGTTCTTC. Translated, it gives CASSASRGGGYNEQFF.

This clonotype occurred many times. This chain links TRBV10-2 with TRBJ1-4, with D unclear. The CDR3 length is 14 residues. Trimming removed 3 bases from V and 3 bases from J, with 8 bases in between. Germline-derived CDR1 and CDR2 are WSHSY and SAAADI. The CDR3 DNA is TGCGCCAGCAGTGAAACGGTGGCTAATGAAAAACTGTTTTTT. Its protein is CASSETVANEKLFF.

This chain connects TRBV3-1 to TRBJ2-7; D perhaps matches TRBD2 (6 bases). The germline gives CDR1 LGHDT, CDR2 YNNKEL (reference sequence). Trimming removed 1 base from V and 3 bases from J, with 19 bases in between. This CDR3 has 17 residues. Here the CDR3 reads CASSQVGLAPVGYEQYF. The CDR3 nucleotides read TGTGCCAGCAGCCAAGTAGGGCTAGCGCCGGTAGGCTACGAGCAGTACTTC.

The rearrangement joins TRBV6-2 or TRBV6-3 to TRBJ2-5; 7 bases agree with TRBD2. CDR3 size: 17 residues. Trimming cost V 3 bases and J 1 base; bases outside gene matches: 11. In germline, CDR1 is MNHEY, CDR2 SVGEGT. CDR3 bases: TGTGCCAGCAGTTATAGCTCCACTACTAGCGCCCAAGAGACCCAGTACTTC. Translated, it gives CASSYSSTTSAQETQYF.

This clonotype has more than one count but fewer than ten. J is TRBJ2-4 and V is TRBV6-4, with D unclear. The CDR3 runs 10 residues. Germline V gives CDR1 MRHNA, CDR2 SNTAGT. CDR3 nucleotides: TGTGCTAAAGCCAAAAACATTCAGTACTTC. Its protein is CAKAKNIQYF.

The rearrangement joins TRBV2 to TRBJ1-2; 11 bases fit TRBD1. The CDR3 runs 16 residues. Germline lookup yields CDR1 SNHLY and CDR2 FYNNEI. The junction had 7 bases not matched to a gene; V was cut back by 3 bases and J by 4 bases. In DNA form, the CDR3 reads TGTGCCAGCAGTGAGGGACAGGGGGAGATCCTCTATGGCTACACCTTC. It encodes CASSEGQGEILYGYTF.

A remark on this clonotype: Germline is not matched at one junction end, which may reflect a read error. This chain links TRBV12-3 or TRBV12-4 with TRBJ2-3; 10 nucleotides agree with TRBD1. This CDR3 has 17 amino acids. In DNA form, the CDR3 reads TGTGCCAGCAGTCAAGAGACAGGGGGCCTCTCCACAGGTACGCAGTATTTT. Translating gives CASSQETGGLSTGTQYF.

This clonotype was detected only a few times. The CDR3 sequence: CASDRGESYEQYF. The CDR3 DNA follows: TGTGCCAGCGACAGGGGGGAATCCTACGAGCAGTACTTC. The chain joins TRBV28 to TRBJ2-7; 9 bases fit TRBD1. Unmatched junction bases numbered 3, after V lost 8 bases and J lost 1 base. The germline V gene has CDR1 MDHEN and CDR2 SYDVKM. The length of the CDR3 is 13 residues.

The chain uses TRBV6-5 and TRBJ1-1; D is uncertain. Germline lookup yields CDR1 MNHEY and CDR2 SVGAGI. This CDR3 is built from 14 residues. The ends were cut back, 4 bases at V and 1 base at J, with 10 bases in the middle. The CDR3 bases are TGTGCCAGCAGTTTGTCTCGACGGAACACTGAAGCTTTCTTT. Translating it yields CASSLSRRNTEAFF.

This clonotype has a handful of counts. This chain joins TRBV12-3 or TRBV12-4 and TRBJ1-1; the match to TRBD1 covers 8 bases. The CDR3 has 15 amino acids. V lost 1 base and J lost 4; bases outside the gene matches: 5. The CDR3 DNA follows: TGTGCCAGCAGTTTAGTAACAGGGGGGCGCACTGAAGCTTTCTTT. It specifies CASSLVTGGRTEAFF.

The chain joins TRBV27 to TRBJ2-1; D is ambiguous. From germline, CDR1 is MNHEY and CDR2 SMNVEV (reference sequence). V was clipped by 5 bases and J by 1 base, with 9 bases between them. The CDR3 is 14 residues long. In DNA, the CDR3 is TGTGCCAGCAGTCCGGCCAATTCCTACAATGAGCAGTTCTTC. Its protein product is CASSPANSYNEQFF.

Many counts were recorded for this clonotype. V gene TRBV29-1 combines with J gene TRBJ2-7; D is perhaps TRBD1 (6 bases). The germline gives CDR1 SQVTM, CDR2 ANQGSEA. V was clipped by 7 bases and J by 5 bases, with 12 bases between them. The CDR3 totals 11 residues. CDR3 protein: CSAEGDHEQYF. CDR3 coding DNA: TGCAGCGCCGAGGGGGACCACGAGCAGTACTTC.

The chain links TRBV15 to TRBJ1-2; TRBD1 matches at 7 bases. This CDR3 contains 18 residues. Germline CDR1 LNHNV, CDR2 YYDKDF (reference sequence). Trimming removed 1 base from V and 2 bases from J; junction bases left unmatched: 13. The DNA of the CDR3 is TGTGCCACCAGCAGAGGTCCCTCTACAGGGGTGCGGAACTATGGCTACACCTTC. Translation gives CATSRGPSTGVRNYGYTF.

V is TRBV3-1 and J is TRBJ2-3, with unresolved D. The germline V gene encodes CDR1 LGHDT and CDR2 YNNKEL (reference sequence). The CDR3 is 15 amino acids. Between the trimmed V and J ends, which lost 1 base and 1 base, there was a span of 9 bases. Here the CDR3 DNA reads TGTGCCAGCAGCCAAGTCAGCACGGGCACAGATACGCAGTATTTT. As protein: CASSQVSTGTDTQYF.

Worth noting for this clonotype: This may come from a read error, since a much larger clone is one base off. This rearrangement joins TRBV29-1 to TRBJ1-2; 11 bases fit TRBD1. The CDR3 runs to 13 residues. The germline gives CDR1 SQVTM, CDR2 ANQGSEA. CDR3: CSVSGQGAGGCTF. The CDR3 nucleotides read TGCAGCGTTTCTGGACAGGGGGCGGGCGGCTGCACCTTC.

The V call is TRBV7-9, the J call TRBJ2-1; 9 bases align to TRBD2. V was pared by 1 base and J by 1 base, with 5 bases of the junction left unmatched. Germline CDR1 is SEHNR and CDR2 is FQNEAQ (reference sequence). This CDR3 is 17 amino acids long. The CDR3 here is CASSLGASGVSYNEQFF. For the CDR3, the DNA is TGTGCCAGCAGCTTAGGGGCTAGCGGGGTTTCCTACAATGAGCAGTTCTTC.

In this sample, this clonotype turned up a few times. This rearrangement joins TRBV3-1 to TRBJ2-3; D is possibly TRBD1 or TRBD2 (6 bases each). Germline loops: CDR1 LGHDT, CDR2 YNNKEL (reference sequence). This CDR3 has 17 residues. Deletions cut 5 bases from V and 1 base from J, with 19 bases between. CDR3 bases: TGTGCCAGCAGCACATGGATCGGGGGCGGTGGCACAGATACGCAGTATTTT. It translates to CASSTWIGGGGTDTQYF.